This T cell receptor beta chain was documented in a study of radiotherapy plus CTLA-4 blockade in lung cancer. Study context: Objective responses were recorded in around 18% of patients, with disease control recorded in 25% to 40%.

Of note for this clone: Its antigen is undetermined.

Study results and caveats: Reportedly, early blood T cell clone dynamics best predicted response, with interferon-beta. Subsequent to radiotherapy plus ipilimumab, tumor-derived TCR clones underwent expansion in blood.

TCRdb's copy holds only in-frame clones and misses some; the assay was immunoSEQ multiplex PCR. The sample holds fewer than 50,000 clones, roughly 59% seen once. Focal radiation and CTLA-4 blockade (ipilimumab) were tested in chemo-refractory metastatic non-small-cell lung cancer patients. Trimming at V came to 5 bases and at J to 6 bases, leaving 9 bases not matched to a gene. This CDR3 spans 14 amino acids. Germline loops: CDR1 SGHTA, CDR2 FQGNSA. This receptor was identified in a human donor with non-small cell lung cancer who had a partial response to radiotherapy plus ipilimumab. This specimen was peripheral blood, taken from a patient treated with radiotherapy plus ipilimumab. This chain connects TRBV7-2 to TRBJ2-5, with TRBD2 matching 7 bases. CDR3 protein: CASSPSGREKTQYF. In DNA, the CDR3 is TGTGCCAGCAGCCCCTCGGGGCGGGAGAAGACCCAGTACTTC.